Below, 18 T cell receptor beta chains from the same sample are listed, as sequenced in a study of T cells expressing NK-cell markers. With the 5' RACE reads reprocessed, TCRdb shows one record per CDR3 protein and no DNA. The record lists some 450,000 distinct CDR3 sequences, of which the ten most abundant hold about 7.1%. What was sequenced was blood T cells: a sorted CD56 or NKG2C T cell subset, CD4+ or CD8+ T cells, or bulk PBMC T cells (not recorded which). The receptors here all came from a woman aged 18-70 years in good health.

The chain couples TRBV20-1 to TRBJ1-4; TCRdb's D call of TRBD1 is untestable without DNA. This CDR3 is built from 15 residues. Per germline, CDR1 DFQATT and CDR2 SNEGSKA (reference sequence). The CDR3: CSARMPGKGIEKLFF.

The chain is built from TRBV12-3 or TRBV12-4 and TRBJ1-1; TCRdb's assignment of TRBD1 cannot be checked, as there is no DNA. There are 12 residues in the CDR3. CDR3 residues: CASRVRTGEAFF.

The chain carries TRBV12-3 or TRBV12-4 and TRBJ2-7; as DNA is missing, the TRBD2 call by TCRdb cannot be tested. The CDR3 runs 14 residues. CDR3 residues: CASTAGVTSYEQYF.

This chain links TRBV4-3 with TRBJ1-6; TCRdb's D call, TRBD1, is unchecked because there is no DNA. The CDR3 length is 16 residues. Germline V gene data show CDR1 as LGHNA and CDR2 as YSLEER. The CDR3 protein is CASSQDAGQGNSPLHF.

The chain couples TRBV7-2 to TRBJ2-7; the D call of TRBD1 rests on TCRdb alone, since no DNA is present to check it. CDR3 length: 13 amino acids. CDR1 and CDR2 (germline): SGHTA, FQGNSA. The chain's CDR3 is CASSLFRVDEQYF.

This sequence joins TRBV25-1 and TRBJ2-2; TCRdb proposes TRBD1, but this gene call is untestable without DNA. Germline assignment: CDR1 MGHDK and CDR2 SYGVNS. The CDR3 contains 15 residues. The CDR3 sequence: CASSESGPLTGELFF.

The chain combines TRBV12-3 or TRBV12-4 with TRBJ2-6. The CDR3 has 12 residues. The CDR3 loop reads CASSLGTNVLTF.

The chain is built from TRBV12-3 or TRBV12-4 and TRBJ1-3. This CDR3 contains 14 residues. CDR3 protein: CASSLGQKGNTIYF.

The CDR3 spells CATSDTSGGGDEQFF. V gene TRBV24-1 combines with J gene TRBJ2-1; absent DNA, TCRdb's TRBD2 call cannot be checked. Germline CDR1 reads KGHDR; CDR2 reads SFDVKD. The CDR3 is made up of 15 amino acids.

The rearrangement uses TRBV18 and TRBJ1-4. Germline CDR1 is KGHSH and CDR2 is LQKENI. This CDR3 spans 16 amino acids. CDR3 amino acids: CASSRDPTHWGEKLFF. The variable domain in full, completed from reference TRBV18 and TRBJ1-4, reads NAGVMQNPRHLVRRRGQEARLRCSPMKGHSHVYWYRQLPEEGLKFMVYLQKENIIDESGMPKERFSAEFPKEGPSILRIQQVVRGDSAAYFCASSRDPTHWGEKLFFGSGTQLSVL.

The V call is TRBV5-1, the J call TRBJ2-5; TCRdb names TRBD2, which stays unverified in the absence of DNA. Per germline, CDR1 SGHRS and CDR2 YFSETQ. The CDR3 is 18 residues long. Here the CDR3 reads CASRQGTSGGTFQETQYF.

This rearrangement joins TRBV25-1 to TRBJ2-3; TCRdb designates TRBD2, a call that cannot be tested without DNA. The CDR3 runs to 15 residues. Germline V CDR1 and CDR2: MGHDK, SYGVNS. The CDR3 protein is CASTGLADSTDTQYF.

The rearrangement uses TRBV11-1 and TRBJ2-1; the D call of TRBD1 rests on TCRdb alone, since no DNA is present to check it. The germline V gene encodes CDR1 SGHAT and CDR2 FQDESV (reference sequence). The CDR3 is made up of 13 amino acids. The CDR3 protein is CASSYTGSDEQFF. Full variable domain (remainder filled in from reference TRBV11-1 and TRBJ2-1): EAEVAQSPRYKITEKSQAVAFWCDPISGHATLYWYRQILGQGPELLVQFQDESVVDDSQLPKDRFSAERLKGVDSTLKIQPAELGDSAMYLCASSYTGSDEQFFGPGTRLTVL.

The chain joins TRBV9 to TRBJ2-1; TCRdb indicates TRBD2, and absent DNA this call remains unverified. Germline CDR1 SGDLS, CDR2 YYNGEE. The CDR3 is 14 amino acids. This CDR3 reads CASSAGTSGYEQFF.

The chain is built from TRBV6-1 and TRBJ1-6; there is no DNA to check the TCRdb D call of TRBD1. This CDR3 has 15 amino acids. Looked up from germline, CDR1 is MNHNS and CDR2 is SASEGT. This CDR3 is CASSDVRGGNSPLHF.

The chain combines TRBV12-3 or TRBV12-4 with TRBJ1-1; TCRdb calls TRBD1, which cannot be checked without DNA. There are 15 residues in the CDR3. The CDR3 reads CASSSKTGFITEAFF.

This chain links TRBV20-1 with TRBJ2-1; TCRdb selects TRBD2, and the lack of DNA leaves this call unchecked. Germline V gene lookup returns CDR1 DFQATT and CDR2 SNEGSKA (reference sequence). This CDR3 has 14 residues. The CDR3 protein is CSASRLAGPLGQFF.

The J gene is TRBJ2-7, the V gene TRBV27. Germline CDR1 and CDR2: MNHEY and SMNVEV (reference sequence). The CDR3 consists of 14 residues. CDR3 amino acids: CASSLLEARYEQYF.